This T cell receptor beta chain was sequenced in a study of T-cell reconstitution after alpha-beta-depleted transplantation in children. General study findings and limits: By one year post-transplant, T-cell counts and diversity largely arose from T cells that were newly produced. Some patients owed their high day-60 TCRbeta diversity to surviving recipient T cells and thymic progenitors. Where alpha-beta T cells came from about two months after transplant was reportedly several hundred expanded graft clones.

Germline-derived CDR1 and CDR2 are MNHEY and SMNVEV (reference sequence). V shed 3 bases and J shed 7 bases, with 18 bases lying between them. There are 16 residues in the CDR3. As to this clonotype: No antigen is known for it.

A library of TCRbeta sequences, prepared with unique molecular identifiers, was generated. MiXCR, run by TCRdb on the PCR reads, gives a single entry per CDR3 protein. Here the sample spans approximately 800,000 distinct CDR3 sequences, approximately 15% being singletons. V and J are TRBV27 and TRBJ2-2; the D gene could be TRBD1 or TRBD2 (5 bases each). The source of this sequence is a male patient aged 10-17 years who had a stem cell transplant for acute lymphoblastic leukemia, so the T cells may come from the graft donor. Sequencing was performed on PBMCs, mostly from graft donor cells, taken 360 days after TCRalphabeta/CD19-depleted stem cell transplant. CDR3 in amino acids: CASSLRGAPSGGELFF. CDR3 nucleotide sequence: TGTGCCAGCAGTTTGAGAGGGGCCCCTTCAGGCGGGGAGCTGTTTTTT.